The T cell receptor (beta chain) described here comes from a study of memory CD4+ T cells and cytomegalovirus serostatus. The sample holds a few counts of this clone. Its cognate antigen is unknown. Other DNA variants within this sample encode the same CDR3. Single viable CD3+CD4+CD8-CD45RO+ cells were sorted as the memory CD4+ T cells. CDR3 length: 14 residues. V lost 4 bases, J lost 1 base, and 10 bases lay in between. The germline V gene encodes CDR1 MDHEN and CDR2 SYDVKM. General study points: Of 150 to 200 reported CMV TCRbeta sequences, 55 to 80 were found in memory CD4+ repertoires.

Original processing methods: After removing out-of-frame reads, 2,204,828 distinct TCRbeta sequences remained. TCRdb's copy holds only in-frame clones and misses some; the assay was immunoSEQ multiplex PCR. That table supplies the V and J calls and clone size; D and trimming were determined from the DNA. The table lists about 48,000 clones, about three quarters of them singletons, with about 0.73% in the top ten. The TCR comes from an adult in good health and CMV-seronegative. The chain joins TRBV28 to TRBJ1-1; D gene unclear. The sample consisted of memory CD4+ T cells from blood. The CDR3 reads CASSSGRGNTEAFF. As DNA, the CDR3 is TGTGCCAGCAGTTCCGGACGGGGGAACACTGAAGCTTTCTTT.